The 9 T cell receptor beta chains below were found in one sample sequenced in a study of T cells after yellow fever vaccination. A single record per CDR3 protein comes from TCRdb applying MiXCR to the 5' RACE reads. Here the sample spans a few hundred thousand distinct CDR3 sequences, roughly 4% being singletons. Sequenced here: PBMCs, sampled 5 days after the yellow fever booster vaccination. The receptors shown here come from a man aged 18 to 29 who received the YFV17D yellow fever vaccine.

This clonotype was picked up many times. The rearrangement uses TRBV11-2 and TRBJ2-7; D might be TRBD2 (7 bases). V was pared by 3 bases and J by 3 bases, with 9 bases between. This CDR3 has 13 amino acids. The germline V gene has CDR1 SGHAT and CDR2 FQNNGV. Written as DNA, the CDR3 is TGTGCCAGCAGCTTCGGGGGGCTCTACGAGCAGTACTTC. The encoded protein is CASSFGGLYEQYF.

This clonotype was counted only a few times. The chain links TRBV4-1 to TRBJ1-5; TRBD1 agrees at 7 bases. Germline trimming cut 4 bases from V and 3 bases from J; bases unmatched to any gene: 12. In germline, CDR1 is MGHRA, CDR2 YSYEKL. This CDR3 is built from 17 residues. The chain's CDR3 is CASSLRSPGTDNQPQHF. The CDR3, as DNA: TGCGCCAGCAGCCTCCGTTCCCCGGGGACAGACAATCAGCCCCAGCATTTT.

This clonotype showed up just a few times. V and J are TRBV20-1 and TRBJ2-5; D is ambiguous. The CDR3 runs 13 residues. Germline values: CDR1 DFQATT, CDR2 SNEGSKA (reference sequence). The germline V and J ends were trimmed by 3 bases and 5 bases, with 13 bases remaining between them. CDR3 DNA sequence: TGCAGTGCTAGTATCGACTCTCCGGAGACCCAGTACTTC. Protein: CSASIDSPETQYF.

This chain uses TRBV10-2 with TRBJ2-2; 7 bases map to TRBD2. The CDR3 has 16 amino acids. The ends lost 6 bases at V and 0 bases at J; junction bases unmatched: 7. Germline V lookup: CDR1 WSHSY, CDR2 SAAADI. The CDR3 nucleotides read TGCGCCAGCAGGATCCCGGGACTATCGAACACCGGGGAGCTGTTTTTT. Protein product: CASRIPGLSNTGELFF.

This clonotype was counted only a few times. The rearrangement uses TRBV6-6 and TRBJ2-7, with D possibly TRBD1 on 6 matching bases. The CDR3 has 12 amino acids. Trimming removed 3 bases from V and 7 bases from J, with 10 bases in between. The germline V gene has CDR1 MNHNY and CDR2 SVGAGI (reference sequence). The CDR3 DNA reads TGTGCCAGCAGTTATCGGACAGCAGAGCAGTACTTC. It yields the protein CASSYRTAEQYF.

This clonotype was seen repeatedly, ten times or more. V gene TRBV7-3 combines with J gene TRBJ2-2; 8 positions match TRBD1. Germline CDR1 SGHTA, CDR2 FQGTGA. Trimming removed 0 bases from V and 3 bases from J; junction bases left unmatched: 6. The CDR3 is made up of 17 amino acids. CDR3 DNA: TGTGCCAGCAGCTTAACGGGTCAGGGGGCCTACACCGGGGAGCTGTTTTTT. Translation gives CASSLTGQGAYTGELFF.

This clonotype was seen repeatedly, ten times or more. This sequence joins TRBV12-3 or TRBV12-4 and TRBJ2-1, with 11 bases lining up with TRBD1. V dropped 4 bases and J dropped 4; count of bases not matched to a gene: 3. This CDR3 is built from 15 residues. The CDR3 DNA follows: TGTGCCAGCAGTTCGGGACAGGGGGGATACAATGAGCAGTTCTTC. It encodes CASSSGQGGYNEQFF.

This clonotype was seen many times. The rearrangement uses TRBV12-3 or TRBV12-4 and TRBJ1-1, with no clear D. The CDR3 is 12 residues long. V shed 6 bases and J shed 2 bases, with 7 bases lying between them. In nucleotides, the CDR3 is TGTGCCAGCAGCTCCCGAAACACTGAAGCTTTCTTT. The encoded protein is CASSSRNTEAFF.

The CDR3 bases are TGTGCCAGCACTCCAGACATGAACACTGAAGCTTTCTTT. Encoded protein: CASTPDMNTEAFF. The chain couples TRBV27 to TRBJ1-1; no reliable D call. CDR3 length equals 13 residues. V was clipped by 7 bases and J by 0 bases, with 9 bases between them. Germline lookup yields CDR1 MNHEY and CDR2 SMNVEV (reference sequence).